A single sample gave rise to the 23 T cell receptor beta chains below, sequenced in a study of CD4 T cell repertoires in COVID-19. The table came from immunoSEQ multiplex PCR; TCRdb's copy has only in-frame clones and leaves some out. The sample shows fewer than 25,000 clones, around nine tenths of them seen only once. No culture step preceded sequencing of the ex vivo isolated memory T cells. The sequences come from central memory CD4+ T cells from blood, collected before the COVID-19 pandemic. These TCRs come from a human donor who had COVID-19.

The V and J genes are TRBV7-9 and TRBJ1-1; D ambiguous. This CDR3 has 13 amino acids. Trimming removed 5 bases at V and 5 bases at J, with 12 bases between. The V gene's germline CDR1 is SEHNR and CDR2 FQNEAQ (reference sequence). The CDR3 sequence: CASSPMGGTEAFF. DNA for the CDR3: TGTGCCAGCAGCCCCATGGGAGGGACTGAAGCTTTCTTT.

CDR3: CAWSGGRSGGADTQYF. The CDR3 nucleotides are TGTGCCTGGAGTGGAGGACGTTCCGGAGGGGCAGATACGCAGTATTTT. This rearrangement joins TRBV30 to TRBJ2-3; the D gene is possibly TRBD2 (6 bases). The CDR3 is 16 amino acids. Trimming stripped 1 base from V and 4 bases from J, with 18 bases between. Per the germline V gene, CDR1 is GTSNPN and CDR2 is SVGIG (reference sequence). Variable domain in full (rest from reference TRBV30 and TRBJ2-3): SQTIHQWPATLVQPVGSPLSLECTVEGTSNPNLYWYRQAAGRGLQLLFYSVGIGQISSEVPQNLSASRPQDRQFILSSKKLLLSDSGFYLCAWSGGRSGGADTQYFGPGTRLTVL.

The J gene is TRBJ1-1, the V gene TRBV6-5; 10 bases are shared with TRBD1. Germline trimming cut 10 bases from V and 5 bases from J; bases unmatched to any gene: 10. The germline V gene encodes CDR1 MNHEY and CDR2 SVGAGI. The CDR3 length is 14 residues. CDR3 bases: TGTGCCACCCTCCTAGACAGGGGGCATACTGAAGCTTTCTTT. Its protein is CATLLDRGHTEAFF.

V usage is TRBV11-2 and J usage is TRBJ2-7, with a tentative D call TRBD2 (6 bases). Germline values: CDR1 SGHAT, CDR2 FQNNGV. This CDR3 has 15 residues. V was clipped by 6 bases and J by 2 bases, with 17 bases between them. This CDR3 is CASSPNLAYAYEQYF. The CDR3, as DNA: TGTGCCAGCAGTCCCAATCTAGCGTACGCCTACGAGCAGTACTTC.

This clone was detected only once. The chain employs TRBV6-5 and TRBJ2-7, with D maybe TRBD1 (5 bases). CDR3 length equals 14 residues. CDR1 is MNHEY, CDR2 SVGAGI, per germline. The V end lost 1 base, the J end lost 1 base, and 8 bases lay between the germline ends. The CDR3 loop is CASSYFRESYEQYF. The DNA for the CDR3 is TGTGCCAGCAGTTACTTCAGGGAATCCTACGAGCAGTACTTC.

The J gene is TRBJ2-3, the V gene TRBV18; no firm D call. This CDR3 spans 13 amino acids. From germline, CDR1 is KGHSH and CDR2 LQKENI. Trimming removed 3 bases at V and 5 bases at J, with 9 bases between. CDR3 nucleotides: TGTGCCAGCTCACCTTCTGGCGGAGATACGCAGTATTTT. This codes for CASSPSGGDTQYF.

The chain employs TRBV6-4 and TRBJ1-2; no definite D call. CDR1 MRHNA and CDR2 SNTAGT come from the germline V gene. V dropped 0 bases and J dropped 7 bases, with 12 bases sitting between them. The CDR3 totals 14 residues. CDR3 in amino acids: CASSDSSSRGGYTF. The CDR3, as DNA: TGTGCCAGCAGTGACTCTTCCTCCCGGGGTGGCTACACCTTC.

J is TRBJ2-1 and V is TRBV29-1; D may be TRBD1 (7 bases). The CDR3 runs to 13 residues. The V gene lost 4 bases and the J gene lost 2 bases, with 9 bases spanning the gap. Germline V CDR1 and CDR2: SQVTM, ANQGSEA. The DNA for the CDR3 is TGCAGCGTTGGCAGGGGGGCCTACAATGAGCAGTTCTTC. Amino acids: CSVGRGAYNEQFF.

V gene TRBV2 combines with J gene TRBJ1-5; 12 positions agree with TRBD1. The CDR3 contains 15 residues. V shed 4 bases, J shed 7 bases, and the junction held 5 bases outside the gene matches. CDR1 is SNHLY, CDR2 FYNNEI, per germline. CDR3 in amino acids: CASSAGTGGWQPQHF. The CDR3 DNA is TGTGCCAGCAGTGCAGGGACAGGGGGCTGGCAGCCCCAGCATTTT.

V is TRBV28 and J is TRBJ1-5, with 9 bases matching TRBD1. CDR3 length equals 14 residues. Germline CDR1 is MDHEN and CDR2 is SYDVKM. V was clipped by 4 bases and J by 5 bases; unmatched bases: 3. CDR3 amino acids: CASSSGQGYQPQHF. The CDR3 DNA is TGTGCCAGCAGTTCAGGACAGGGGTATCAGCCCCAGCATTTT.

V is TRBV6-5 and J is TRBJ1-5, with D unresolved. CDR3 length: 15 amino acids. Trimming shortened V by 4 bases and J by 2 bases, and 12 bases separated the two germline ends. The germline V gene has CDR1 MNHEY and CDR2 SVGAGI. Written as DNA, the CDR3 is TGTGCCAGCAGTTCTGACTGGAGGGGCAATCAGCCCCAGCATTTT. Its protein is CASSSDWRGNQPQHF.

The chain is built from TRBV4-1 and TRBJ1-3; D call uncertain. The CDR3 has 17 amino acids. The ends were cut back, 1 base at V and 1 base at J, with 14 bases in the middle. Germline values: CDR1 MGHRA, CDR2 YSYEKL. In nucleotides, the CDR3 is TGCGCCAGCAGCCAAGTCCCTGGTAGTGGTTCTGGAAACACCATATATTTT. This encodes CASSQVPGSGSGNTIYF.

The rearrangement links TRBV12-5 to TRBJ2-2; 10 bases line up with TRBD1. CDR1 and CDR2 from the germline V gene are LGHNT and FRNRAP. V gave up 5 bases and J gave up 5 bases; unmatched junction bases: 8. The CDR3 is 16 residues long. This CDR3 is CASGPGTGALTGELFF. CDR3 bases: TGTGCTAGTGGTCCCGGGACAGGGGCCCTTACCGGGGAGCTGTTTTTT.

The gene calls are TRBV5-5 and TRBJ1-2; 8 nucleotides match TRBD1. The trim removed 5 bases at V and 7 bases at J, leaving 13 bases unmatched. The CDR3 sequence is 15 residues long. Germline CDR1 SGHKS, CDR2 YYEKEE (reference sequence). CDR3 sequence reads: CASSFSGTGVAGYTF. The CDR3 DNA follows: TGTGCCAGCAGTTTTTCCGGGACAGGAGTAGCTGGCTACACCTTC. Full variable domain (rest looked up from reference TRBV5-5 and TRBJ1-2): DAGVTQSPTHLIKTRGQQVTLRCSPISGHKSVSWYQQVLGQGPQFIFQYYEKEERGRGNFPDRFSARQFPNYSSELNVNALLLGDSALYLCASSFSGTGVAGYTFGSGTRLTVV.

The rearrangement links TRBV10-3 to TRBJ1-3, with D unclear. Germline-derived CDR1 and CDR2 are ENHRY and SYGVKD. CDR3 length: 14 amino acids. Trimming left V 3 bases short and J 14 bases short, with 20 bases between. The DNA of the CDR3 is TGTGCCATCAGTGATGGGCGTAGAGGGCTTGGAGTATATTTT. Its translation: CAISDGRRGLGVYF.

This CDR3 reads CASSPSVGGDYSNQPQHF. The DNA for the CDR3 is TGTGCCAGCTCACCAAGTGTAGGGGGGGACTATAGCAATCAGCCCCAGCATTTT. The chain carries TRBV18 and TRBJ1-5; perhaps TRBD1 as D (6 bases). The CDR3 spans 18 residues. Germline CDR1 and CDR2: KGHSH and LQKENI. Trimming stripped 2 bases from V and 0 bases from J, with 17 bases between.

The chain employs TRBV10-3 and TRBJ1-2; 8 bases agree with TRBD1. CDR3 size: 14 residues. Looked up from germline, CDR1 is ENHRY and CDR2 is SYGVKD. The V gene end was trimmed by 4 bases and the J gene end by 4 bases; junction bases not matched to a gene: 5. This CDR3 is CAISGGQASYGYTF. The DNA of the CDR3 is TGTGCCATCAGTGGGGGACAGGCGTCCTATGGCTACACCTTC.

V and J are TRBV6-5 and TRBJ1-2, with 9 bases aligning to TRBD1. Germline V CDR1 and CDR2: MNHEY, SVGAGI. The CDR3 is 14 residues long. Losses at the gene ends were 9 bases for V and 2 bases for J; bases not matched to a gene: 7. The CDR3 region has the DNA TGTGCCAGTAGGATCGACAGGGGGAACTATGGCTACACCTTC. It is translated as CASRIDRGNYGYTF.

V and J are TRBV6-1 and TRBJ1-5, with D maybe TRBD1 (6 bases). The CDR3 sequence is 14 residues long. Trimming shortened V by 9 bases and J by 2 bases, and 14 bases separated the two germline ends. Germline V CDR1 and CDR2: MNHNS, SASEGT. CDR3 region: CASVGQPGNQPQHF. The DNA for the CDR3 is TGTGCCAGTGTAGGACAGCCGGGCAATCAGCCCCAGCATTTT.

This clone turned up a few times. CDR3 residues: CASSLSWTGGLEKLFF. CDR3 DNA: TGTGCCAGCAGTTTATCCTGGACAGGGGGCTTAGAAAAACTGTTTTTT. The chain links TRBV28 to TRBJ1-4; 11 positions match TRBD1. This CDR3 contains 16 residues. Germline V gene lookup returns CDR1 MDHEN and CDR2 SYDVKM. J was trimmed by 8 bases and V by 1 base; bases with no gene match: 6. Variable domain in full (rest from reference TRBV28 and TRBJ1-4): DVKVTQSSRYLVKRTGEKVFLECVQDMDHENMFWYRQDPGLGLRLIYFSYDVKMKEKGDIPEGYSVSREKKERFSLILESASTNQTSMYLCASSLSWTGGLEKLFFGSGTQLSVL.

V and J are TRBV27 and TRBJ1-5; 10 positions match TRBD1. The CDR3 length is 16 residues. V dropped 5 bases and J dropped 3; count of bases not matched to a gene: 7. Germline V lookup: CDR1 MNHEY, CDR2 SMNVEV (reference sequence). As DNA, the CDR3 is TGTGCCAGCAGTCTCAGGACAGGGGGAGACAATCAGCCCCAGCATTTT. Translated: CASSLRTGGDNQPQHF.

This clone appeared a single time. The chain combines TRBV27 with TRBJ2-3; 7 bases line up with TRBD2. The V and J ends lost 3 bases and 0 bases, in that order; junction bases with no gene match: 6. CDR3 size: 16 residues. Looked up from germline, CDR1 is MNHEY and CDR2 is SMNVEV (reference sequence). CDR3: CASSFTLALSTDTQYF. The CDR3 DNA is TGTGCCAGCAGTTTCACACTAGCGTTAAGCACAGATACGCAGTATTTT.

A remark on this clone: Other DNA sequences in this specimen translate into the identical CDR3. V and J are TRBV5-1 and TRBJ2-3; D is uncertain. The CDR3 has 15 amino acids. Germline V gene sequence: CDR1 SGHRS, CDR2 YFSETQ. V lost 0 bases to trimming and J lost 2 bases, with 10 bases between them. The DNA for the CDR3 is TGCGCCAGCAGCTTGGAATGGGCATCCACAGATACGCAGTATTTT. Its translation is CASSLEWASTDTQYF.